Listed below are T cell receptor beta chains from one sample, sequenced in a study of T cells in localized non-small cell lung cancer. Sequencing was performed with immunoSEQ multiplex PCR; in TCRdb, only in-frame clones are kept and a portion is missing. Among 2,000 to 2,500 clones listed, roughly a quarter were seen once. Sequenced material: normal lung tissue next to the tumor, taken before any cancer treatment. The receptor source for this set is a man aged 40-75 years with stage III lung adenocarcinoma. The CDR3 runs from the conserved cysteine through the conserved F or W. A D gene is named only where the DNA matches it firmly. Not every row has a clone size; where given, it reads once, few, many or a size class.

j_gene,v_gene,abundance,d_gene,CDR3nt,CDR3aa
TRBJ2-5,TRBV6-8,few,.,TGTGCCAGCAGTTACTCGTCAGGGGTTTCGCAAGAGACCCAGTACTTC,CASSYSSGVSQETQYF
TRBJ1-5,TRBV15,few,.,TGTGCCACCAGCAGAGCCCCGGTTGGTAGCAATCAGCCCCAGCATTTT,CATSRAPVGSNQPQHF
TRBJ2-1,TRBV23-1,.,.,TGCGCCAGCAGTCAAACACCATACAATGAGCAGTTCTTC,CASSQTPYNEQFF
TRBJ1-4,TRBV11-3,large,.,TGTGCCAGCAGCTTACGGCCAGGGGAGGAAAAACTGTTTTTT,CASSLRPGEEKLFF
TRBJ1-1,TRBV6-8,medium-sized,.,TGTGCCAGCAGCCCCGGTGGGGATATGAACACTGAAGCTTTCTTT,CASSPGGDMNTEAFF
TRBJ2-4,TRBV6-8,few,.,TGTGCCAGCAGTACCCAGGGTTTAGCCAAAAACATTCAGTACTTC,CASSTQGLAKNIQYF
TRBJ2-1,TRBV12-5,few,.,TGTGCTAGTGGTTTGGGTAGCGGTCTTGAGCAGTTCTTC,CASGLGSGLEQFF
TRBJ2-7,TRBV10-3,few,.,TGTGCCATCAGTGAGGCCCGCACCCTCGAGCAGTACTTC,CAISEARTLEQYF
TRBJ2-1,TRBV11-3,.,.,TGTGCCAGCAATTCAAGGAGGGGGGGTAGGGATGAGCAGTTCTTC,CASNSRRGGRDEQFF
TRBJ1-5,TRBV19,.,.,TGTGCCAGTAGTTGGGGGCGGGGCAATCAGCCCCAGCATTTT,CASSWGRGNQPQHF
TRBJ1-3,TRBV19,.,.,TGTGCCAGTACCAGAGGGGTCTCTGGAAACACCATATATTTT,CASTRGVSGNTIYF
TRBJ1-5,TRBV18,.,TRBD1,TGTGCCAGCTCACCACCTAACTTGGGACAGGGCGGTCAGCCCCAGCATTTT,CASSPPNLGQGGQPQHF
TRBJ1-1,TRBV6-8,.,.,TGTGCCAGCAGTTACGCGGGGAACACTGAAGCTTTCTTT,CASSYAGNTEAFF
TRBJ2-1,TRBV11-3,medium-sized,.,TGTGCCAGCAGCTTAAACCCGCGGCGGGTCGATGAGCAGTTCTTC,CASSLNPRRVDEQFF
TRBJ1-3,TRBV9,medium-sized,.,TGTGCCAGATCCTCAGGCGACTCTGGAAACACCATATATTTT,CARSSGDSGNTIYF
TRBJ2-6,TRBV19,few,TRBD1,TGTGCTAGTAGTACTGGGACAGGGAGTGGGGCCAACGTCCTGACTTTC,CASSTGTGSGANVLTF
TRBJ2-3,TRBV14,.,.,TGTGCCAGCAGCCAAGACAAGTACCAACGGGATACGCAGTATTTT,CASSQDKYQRDTQYF
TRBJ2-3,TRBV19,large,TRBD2,TGTGCCAGTAGTATAGCGGGGGGGCAAGATACGCAGTATTTT,CASSIAGGQDTQYF
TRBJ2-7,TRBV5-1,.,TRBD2,TGCGCCAGCAGCTCCGTGCGGGCGGGGGCCTACGAGCAGTACTTC,CASSSVRAGAYEQYF
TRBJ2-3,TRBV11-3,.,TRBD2,TGTGCCAGCAGCTTAGTAAGAACTAGCGGGATCGACTCAGATACGCAGTATTTT,CASSLVRTSGIDSDTQYF
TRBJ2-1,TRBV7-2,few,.,TGTGCCAGCAGCCCACTCTCCGGGACAGAGCAGTTCTTC,CASSPLSGTEQFF
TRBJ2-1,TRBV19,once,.,TGTGCCAGTAGTATAGGACCACAAAACAATGAGCAGTTCTTC,CASSIGPQNNEQFF
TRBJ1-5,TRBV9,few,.,TGTGCCAGCAGGGCAGGGTATAGCAATCAGCCCCAGCATTTT,CASRAGYSNQPQHF
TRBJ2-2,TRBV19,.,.,TGTGCCAGTAGTATTAGAGCAGCCGGGGAGCTGTTTTTT,CASSIRAAGELFF
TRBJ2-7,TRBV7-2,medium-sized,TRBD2,TGTGCCAGCAGCTTACAGCGGGGTGGCGAGCAGTACTTC,CASSLQRGGEQYF